A single sample gave rise to the 17 T cell receptor beta chains below, sequenced in a study of blood T cell repertoires in COVID-19. TCRdb's copy holds only in-frame clones and misses some; the assay was immunoSEQ multiplex PCR. The table has over 75,000 clones, around 80% seen once. What was sequenced was peripheral blood. These receptors all come from a man between 50 and 59 years old who had recovered from COVID-19.

This clone has only one observation. The chain joins TRBV4-1 to TRBJ1-5; TRBD1 aligns across 7 bases. Trimming at V came to 2 bases and at J to 5 bases, leaving 3 bases not matched to a gene. The CDR3 runs 14 residues. The germline V gene encodes CDR1 MGHRA and CDR2 YSYEKL. CDR3 coding DNA: TGCGCCAGCAGCCAACTTCAGGGGGATCAGCCCCAGCATTTT. Its translation is CASSQLQGDQPQHF.

The V gene is TRBV18, the J gene TRBJ2-7; D perhaps matches TRBD2 (6 bases). CDR1 is KGHSH and CDR2 is LQKENI in the germline V gene. Trimming cost V 2 bases and J 3 bases, with 14 bases left between them. The CDR3 length is 15 residues. The CDR3 coding sequence is TGTGCCAGCTCACCAGGGGTGGCGGGGAGCTACGAGCAGTACTTC. Translating gives CASSPGVAGSYEQYF.

The chain carries TRBV5-1 and TRBJ1-4; D gene ambiguous. The V and J ends lost 4 bases and 7 bases respectively, with 11 bases between them. Germline V gene lookup returns CDR1 SGHRS and CDR2 YFSETQ. The CDR3 contains 13 residues. The CDR3 is CASSKIRGEKLFF. CDR3 DNA: TGCGCCAGCAGCAAGATCCGGGGTGAAAAACTGTTTTTT.

The gene calls are TRBV10-3 and TRBJ1-2, with unresolved D. This CDR3 comprises 13 residues. CDR1 and CDR2 from the germline V gene are ENHRY and SYGVKD. Between the trimmed V and J ends, which lost 10 bases and 0 bases, there was a span of 12 bases. The CDR3 protein is CATSATANYGYTF. The DNA of the CDR3 is TGTGCCACCTCAGCCACAGCTAACTATGGCTACACCTTC.

The rearrangement links TRBV3-1 (or the pseudogene TRBV3-2) to TRBJ1-2, with D unresolved. Germline V lookup: CDR1 LGHDT, CDR2 YNNKEL (reference sequence). The V end was cut by 4 bases, the J end by 4 bases, with 13 bases between. This CDR3 spans 14 amino acids. CDR3 DNA: TGTGCCAGCAGCCTAGAGGACGGACTCTATGGCTACACCTTC. Amino acids: CASSLEDGLYGYTF.

The CDR3 nucleotides are TGTGCAGAACGAGTGGGGACAGGGACTAACACTGAAGCTTTCTTT. Its protein is CAERVGTGTNTEAFF. The V call is TRBV30, the J call TRBJ1-1, with TRBD1 matching 9 bases. Germline CDR1 is GTSNPN and CDR2 is SVGIG (reference sequence). This CDR3 has 15 amino acids.

The genes are TRBV6-2 or TRBV6-3 and TRBJ2-7; maybe TRBD2 (5 bases). The CDR3 sequence is 13 residues long. V was pared by 6 bases and J by 2 bases, with 11 bases between. CDR1 and CDR2 from the germline V gene are MNHEY and SVGEGT. The DNA of the CDR3 is TGTGCCAGCAGCGCCCCCGGGGCCTACGAGCAGTACTTC. Translating it yields CASSAPGAYEQYF.

The chain employs TRBV5-1 and TRBJ1-1; perhaps TRBD1 as D (5 bases). CDR3 length equals 15 residues. Looked up from germline, CDR1 is SGHRS and CDR2 is YFSETQ. V lost 6 bases to trimming and J lost 0 bases, with 15 bases between them. For the CDR3, the DNA is TGCGCCAGCACCAAGGACATGTCGGTGAACACTGAAGCTTTCTTT. Translated, it gives CASTKDMSVNTEAFF.

This clone appeared once. The chain couples TRBV5-1 to TRBJ2-5; 9 bases map to TRBD1. The J segment lost 4 bases and the V segment lost 0 bases, leaving 7 bases of the junction unmatched. Looked up from germline, CDR1 is SGHRS and CDR2 is YFSETQ. The CDR3 is 16 residues long. As DNA, the CDR3 is TGCGCCAGCAGCTTGGGGGGACAGGGAAGGGGAGAGACCCAGTACTTC. Encoded protein: CASSLGGQGRGETQYF.

This clone showed up just a few times. The chain carries TRBV27 and TRBJ1-1, with 8 bases fitting TRBD1. Losses at the gene ends were 7 bases for V and 5 bases for J; bases not matched to a gene: 15. The CDR3 runs to 16 residues. The V gene's germline CDR1 is MNHEY and CDR2 SMNVEV (reference sequence). The CDR3 loop is CASIRGERTGRTEAFF. The CDR3 DNA reads as TGTGCCAGCATTAGGGGGGAAAGGACAGGGCGGACTGAAGCTTTCTTT.

This chain connects TRBV19 to TRBJ1-4; D might be TRBD1 (6 bases). The CDR3 totals 14 residues. The ends were cut back, 7 bases at V and 1 base at J, with 10 bases in the middle. The germline V gene has CDR1 LNHDA and CDR2 SQIVND (reference sequence). The CDR3 spells CASTTTGTNEKLFF. The CDR3, as DNA: TGTGCCAGTACTACGACAGGAACTAATGAAAAACTGTTTTTT.

This sequence joins TRBV12-3 or TRBV12-4 and TRBJ1-1, with no clear D. The CDR3 length is 12 residues. Trimming shortened V by 5 bases and J by 11 bases, and 15 bases separated the two germline ends. CDR3 residues: CASSLYGPGAFF. In DNA form, the CDR3 reads TGTGCCAGCAGTCTTTATGGGCCAGGTGCTTTCTTT.

The V call is TRBV6-1, the J call TRBJ1-2; 10 positions agree with TRBD1. V was clipped by 0 bases and J by 5 bases; unmatched bases: 3. The V gene's germline CDR1 is MNHNS and CDR2 SASEGT. CDR3 length equals 15 residues. DNA for the CDR3: TGTGCCAGCAGTGAAGCCGAGGGACAGGGGTATGGCTACACCTTC. Its translation: CASSEAEGQGYGYTF.

This chain joins TRBV7-9 and TRBJ1-1; 8 bases align to TRBD1. The CDR3 sequence is 14 residues long. Germline V gene data show CDR1 as SEHNR and CDR2 as FQNEAQ (reference sequence). The ends lost 5 bases at V and 11 bases at J; junction bases unmatched: 13. The CDR3 loop reads CASSPTRRGQAAFF. Written as DNA, the CDR3 is TGTGCCAGCAGCCCAACTAGGAGGGGACAGGCGGCTTTCTTT.

The chain joins TRBV5-6 to TRBJ1-2; TRBD1 is a possible D gene (6 bases). Germline lookup yields CDR1 SGHDT and CDR2 YYEEEE. The V end lost 3 bases, the J end lost 6 bases, and 21 bases lay between the germline ends. This CDR3 is 16 amino acids long. Here the CDR3 DNA reads TGTGCCAGCAGCTCGGTAACAGGGCGTGGTGTGCATGGCTACACCTTC. The encoded protein is CASSSVTGRGVHGYTF.

This clone was seen only a few times. J is TRBJ2-1 and V is TRBV18; 7 bases align to TRBD2. Trimming cost V 6 bases and J 4 bases; bases outside gene matches: 3. Germline CDR1 reads KGHSH; CDR2 reads LQKENI. The CDR3 runs to 13 residues. CDR3 protein: CASSVAGYNEQFF. CDR3 DNA: TGTGCCAGCTCCGTAGCGGGTTACAATGAGCAGTTCTTC.

The rearrangement links TRBV9 to TRBJ1-4; the match to TRBD1 covers 7 bases. The V gene end was trimmed by 3 bases and the J gene end by 11 bases; junction bases not matched to a gene: 7. The CDR3 length is 13 residues. The germline gives CDR1 SGDLS, CDR2 YYNGEE. The CDR3 sequence is CASSDPTGDKLFF. The CDR3 DNA sequence: TGTGCCAGCAGCGACCCCACAGGGGACAAACTGTTTTTT.